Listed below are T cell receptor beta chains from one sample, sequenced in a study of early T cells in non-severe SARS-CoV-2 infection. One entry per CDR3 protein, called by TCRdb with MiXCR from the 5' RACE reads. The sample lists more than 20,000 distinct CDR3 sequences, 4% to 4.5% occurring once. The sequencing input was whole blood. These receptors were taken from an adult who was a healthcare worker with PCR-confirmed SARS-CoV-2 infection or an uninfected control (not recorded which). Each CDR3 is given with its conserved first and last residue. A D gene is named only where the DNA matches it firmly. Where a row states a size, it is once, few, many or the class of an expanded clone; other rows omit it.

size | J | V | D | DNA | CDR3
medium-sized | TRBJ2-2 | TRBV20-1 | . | TGCAGTGCTAGTTCTGCGGTCACCGGGGAGCTGTTTTTT | CSASSAVTGELFF
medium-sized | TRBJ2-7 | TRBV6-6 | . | TGTGCCAGCAGTCAAGGGGAACGAAAAATTTTC | CASSQGERKIF
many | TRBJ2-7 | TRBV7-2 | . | TGTGCCAGCAGCTCACGCAACATCTACGAGCAGTACTTC | CASSSRNIYEQYF
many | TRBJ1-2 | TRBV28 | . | TGTGCCAGCAGTTTACCCGAGGGGGGCCAGAGTGGCTACACCTTC | CASSLPEGGQSGYTF
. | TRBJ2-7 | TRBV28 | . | TGTGCCAGCAGTTCCCCACCCGAGCAGTACTTC | CASSSPPEQYF
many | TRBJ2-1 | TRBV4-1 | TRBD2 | TGCGCCAGCAGCCACACCGGGACTAGCGGGTCAATCCCGTCCTTC | CASSHTGTSGSIPSF
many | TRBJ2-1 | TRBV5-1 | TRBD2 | TGCGCCAGCAGCCCCACCCTAGCGGGAGACAATGAGCAGTTCTTC | CASSPTLAGDNEQFF
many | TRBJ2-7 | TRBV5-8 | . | TGTGCCAGCAGCCCGGGACATTCGGAACCCTACGAGCAGTACTTC | CASSPGHSEPYEQYF
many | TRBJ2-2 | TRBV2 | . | TGTGCCAGCAGTGAAGACAGGGCGTACACCGGGGAGCTGTTTTTT | CASSEDRAYTGELFF
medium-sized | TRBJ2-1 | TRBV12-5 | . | TGTGCTAGTGGCCGTGGGCCCCGGGCAGCCTACAATGAGCAGTTCTTC | CASGRGPRAAYNEQFF
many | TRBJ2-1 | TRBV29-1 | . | TGCAGCGTTGGCCCAAGCGGGACACGGCAGGGCTACAATGAGCAGTTCTTC | CSVGPSGTRQGYNEQFF
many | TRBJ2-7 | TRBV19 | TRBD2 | TGTGCCAGTAGTCCCGGGGGAGGTAGCGGGACCTACGAGCAGTACTTC | CASSPGGGSGTYEQYF
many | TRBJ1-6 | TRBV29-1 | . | TGCAGCGCCAGGGAGGGGCTTAATTCACCCCTCCACTTT | CSAREGLNSPLHF
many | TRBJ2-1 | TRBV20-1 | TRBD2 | TGCAGTGCTAGAGATCAGCGGGAGTCTGGCTACAATGAGCAGTTCTTC | CSARDQRESGYNEQFF
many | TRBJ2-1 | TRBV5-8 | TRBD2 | TGTGCCAGCAGCCGCGGGGGGAGCGGGGCGGGGTTCTTC | CASSRGGSGAGFF
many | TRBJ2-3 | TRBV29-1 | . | TGCAGCGACAAGTATCAAGATACGCAGTATTTT | CSDKYQDTQYF
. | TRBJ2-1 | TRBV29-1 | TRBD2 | TGCAGCGTTGGGGGGGAAGCGGGAGCCCGCTCCTACAATGAGCAGTTCTTC | CSVGGEAGARSYNEQFF
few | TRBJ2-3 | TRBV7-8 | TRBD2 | TGTGCCAGCAGCTTAGGGCGGGGGTACACAGATACGCAGTATTTT | CASSLGRGYTDTQYF
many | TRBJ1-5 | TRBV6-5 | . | TGTGCCAGCAGGTTGAGAGAATATAGCAATCAGCCCCAGCATTTT | CASRLREYSNQPQHF
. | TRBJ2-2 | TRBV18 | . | TGTGCCAGCTCACCACAAGGGACGGGCGCCGGGGAGCTGTTTTTT | CASSPQGTGAGELFF
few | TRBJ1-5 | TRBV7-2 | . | TGTGCCAGCAGCTCCCTGTCGGGGGCAGAACAGCCCCAGCATTTT | CASSSLSGAEQPQHF
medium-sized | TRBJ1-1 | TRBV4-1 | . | TGCGCCAGCAGCCTGACAGGAGCGGGGACTGAAGCTTTCTTT | CASSLTGAGTEAFF
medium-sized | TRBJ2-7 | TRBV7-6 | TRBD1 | TGTGCCAGCAGCCCCGGGACAGGGGGCTACGAGCAGTACTTC | CASSPGTGGYEQYF
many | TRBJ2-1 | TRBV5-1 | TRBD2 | TGCGCCAGCAGCCTTAGAGGGATCGCGGGAGGGCTTGACAATGAGCAGTTCTTC | CASSLRGIAGGLDNEQFF
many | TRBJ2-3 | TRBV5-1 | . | TGCGCCAGCAGGCAAGGGACTAGCACAGATACGCAGTATTTT | CASRQGTSTDTQYF
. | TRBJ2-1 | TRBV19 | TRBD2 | TGTGCCAGTAGTTCGGGAGGGATCGGTGAGCAGTTCTTC | CASSSGGIGEQFF
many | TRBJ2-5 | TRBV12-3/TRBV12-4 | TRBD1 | TGTGCCAGCAGAATAGGGACAGGACAAGAGACCCAGTACTTC | CASRIGTGQETQYF
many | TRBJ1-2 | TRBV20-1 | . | TGCAGTGCTAGAGATGGCAGGGGAGACTATGGCTACACCTTC | CSARDGRGDYGYTF
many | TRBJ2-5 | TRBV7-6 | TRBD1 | TGTGCCAGCAGCTTCGCCGGGACAGGGGCTCAAGAGACCCAGTACTTC | CASSFAGTGAQETQYF
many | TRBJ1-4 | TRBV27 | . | TGTGCCAGCAGTCACCGACAGGATGCAACTAATGAAAAACTGTTTTTT | CASSHRQDATNEKLFF
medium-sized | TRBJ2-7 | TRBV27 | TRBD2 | TGTGCCAGCAGGGGAACTAGCGGGAGTATCTACGAGCAGTACTTC | CASRGTSGSIYEQYF
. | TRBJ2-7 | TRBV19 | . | TGTGCCAGTAGTATAGATCTGAGGACCCCCTACGAGCAGTACTTC | CASSIDLRTPYEQYF
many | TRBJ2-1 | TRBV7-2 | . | TGTGCCAGCATCAAGACTAGCTACAATGAGCAGTTCTTC | CASIKTSYNEQFF
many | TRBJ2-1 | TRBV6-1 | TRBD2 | TGTGCCAGCAGTGGTTTACTAGCGGACTCCTACAATGAGCAGTTCTTC | CASSGLLADSYNEQFF
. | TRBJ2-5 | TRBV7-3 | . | TGTGCCAGCAGCCGGGACTGGGGCGGGACCCAGTACTTC | CASSRDWGGTQYF
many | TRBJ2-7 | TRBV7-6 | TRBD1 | TGTGCCAGCAGCCAAGGAAGAGGGACAGGGGGTTCCTACGAGCAGTACTTC | CASSQGRGTGGSYEQYF
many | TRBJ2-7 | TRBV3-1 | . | TGTGCCAGCACCTTAGCCGGGAACTACTACGAGCAGTACTTC | CASTLAGNYYEQYF
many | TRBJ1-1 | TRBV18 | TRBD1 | TGTGCCAGCTCACCACCATCAGGGGGCAAGAGCACTGAAGCTTTCTTT | CASSPPSGGKSTEAFF
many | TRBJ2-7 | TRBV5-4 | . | TGTGCCAGCAGCCCCTACCTCAATCCCAACGAGCAGTACTTC | CASSPYLNPNEQYF
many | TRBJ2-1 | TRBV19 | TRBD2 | TGTGCCAGTAGTATAGGAGCGGGAGGGCGGCATGAGCAGTTCTTC | CASSIGAGGRHEQFF
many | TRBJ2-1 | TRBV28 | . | TGTGCCAGCATAAAAGGGGGGCTGAACAATGAGCAGTTCTTC | CASIKGGLNNEQFF
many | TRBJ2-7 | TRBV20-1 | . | TGCAGTGCTAGCGCTCCCCCAGCCTACGAGCAGTACTTC | CSASAPPAYEQYF
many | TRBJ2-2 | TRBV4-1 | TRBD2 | TGCGCCAGCAGCCAAGGTCCCACTAGCGGGAGAGTCGGTGGGGAGCTGTTTTTT | CASSQGPTSGRVGGELFF
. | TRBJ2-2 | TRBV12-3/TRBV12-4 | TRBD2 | TGTGCCAGCAGTTCCGCTAGCGGGAGGGGCGGGGAGCTGTTTTTT | CASSSASGRGGELFF
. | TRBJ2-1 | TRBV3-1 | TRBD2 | TGTGCCAGCAGCCAACTAGCGGGAGTTGCGTACAATGAGCAGTTCTTC | CASSQLAGVAYNEQFF